This is a list of T cell receptor beta chains from one sample in a study of PD-L1 blockade in urothelial cancer. Clones were sequenced by immunoSEQ multiplex PCR, and TCRdb holds only the in-frame ones, with some missing. The repertoire holds about 63,000 clones, 80% to 90% seen once, with around 5.7% in the top ten. Sequenced here: PBMCs, sampled around atezolizumab (anti-PD-L1) treatment. Receptor source: a man between 70 and 80 years old with urothelial cancer. CDR3s include the opening cysteine and the closing phenylalanine or tryptophan. The D gene is left open where the match is weak. Expanded clones are given a class, and other clones once, few, many or no size at all.

TRBJ2-1 TRBV5-1 few NA CASSLLLASDEQFF TGCGCCAGCAGCTTGTTGCTAGCCAGCGATGAGCAGTTCTTC
TRBJ1-1 TRBV21-1 NA NA CASPSSYLEGIRGNTEAFF TGTGCCAGCCCTAGCTCGTACCTGGAAGGAATAAGAGGGAACACTGAAGCTTTCTTT
TRBJ1-2 TRBV7-9 few TRBD1 CASSLGQLYGYTF TGTGCCAGCAGCTTGGGACAGCTCTATGGCTACACCTTC
TRBJ1-2 TRBV9 NA TRBD1 CASSVDPGGGYGYTF TGTGCCAGCAGCGTAGATCCAGGGGGCGGCTATGGCTACACCTTC
TRBJ1-1 TRBV6-5 NA NA CASSYGQNTEAFF TGTGCCAGCAGTTACGGCCAGAACACTGAAGCTTTCTTT
TRBJ2-3 TRBV6-1 NA NA CASRTDRADTQYF TGTGCCAGCAGAACGGACAGAGCAGATACGCAGTATTTT
TRBJ2-5 TRBV4-1 NA NA CASSQDSVKREFGQETQYF TGCGCCAGCAGCCAAGACTCGGTCAAGAGGGAGTTTGGCCAAGAGACCCAGTACTTC
TRBJ1-2 TRBV20-1 NA TRBD1 CSATGGDGYTF TGCAGTGCTACAGGGGGCGATGGCTACACCTTC
TRBJ2-1 TRBV4-2 NA TRBD2 CASSQDLAGSYNEQFF TGTGCCAGCAGCCAAGATCTAGCGGGCTCCTACAATGAGCAGTTCTTC
TRBJ2-5 TRBV18 NA TRBD2 CASSPTGGHHETQYF TGTGCCAGCTCACCCACGGGAGGGCACCATGAGACCCAGTACTTC
TRBJ2-5 TRBV5-8 few TRBD2 CASRPGEAGVTETQYF TGTGCCAGCAGGCCCGGGGAAGCGGGAGTCACAGAGACCCAGTACTTC
TRBJ2-3 TRBV18 NA TRBD1 CASSPGQDADTQYF TGTGCCAGCTCACCGGGACAGGACGCAGATACGCAGTATTTT
TRBJ2-3 TRBV5-1 NA NA CASSPGITSSTDTQYF TGCGCCAGCAGCCCAGGCATTACTAGCAGCACAGATACGCAGTATTTT
TRBJ2-5 TRBV7-2 NA NA CASSPQGRETQYF TGTGCCAGCAGCCCACAGGGAAGAGAGACCCAGTACTTC
TRBJ2-7 TRBV5-4 NA TRBD2 CASNLTGRDEQYF TGCGCCAGCAACCTTACGGGGAGGGATGAGCAGTACTTC
TRBJ1-2 TRBV9 few TRBD1 CASSGPDRGPGYTF TGTGCCAGCAGCGGACCCGACAGGGGGCCTGGCTACACCTTC
TRBJ2-3 TRBV2 NA TRBD2 CASSPGGGVGRDTQYF TGTGCCAGCAGTCCCGGGGGGGGAGTGGGAAGGGATACGCAGTATTTT
TRBJ2-1 TRBV13 NA TRBD1 CASSRTGAYNEQFF TGTGCCAGCAGCAGGACAGGGGCTTACAATGAGCAGTTCTTC
TRBJ2-2 TRBV28 few NA CASSFSGHVPGELFF TGTGCCAGCAGTTTTTCGGGACACGTTCCGGGGGAGCTGTTTTTT
TRBJ1-2 TRBV30 few TRBD1 CAWGRDRPRGYTF TGTGCCTGGGGAAGGGACAGGCCCCGGGGCTACACCTTC
TRBJ1-1 TRBV5-1 NA NA CASSSQGSSTEAFF TGCGCCAGCAGCTCACAGGGATCGTCCACTGAAGCTTTCTTT
TRBJ1-5 TRBV2 NA TRBD1 CASRGQGNQPQHF TGTGCCAGCAGGGGACAGGGGAATCAGCCCCAGCATTTT
TRBJ2-1 TRBV6-6 NA TRBD2 CASSYSETSPLNEQFF TGTGCCAGCAGTTACTCCGAGACTAGCCCACTCAATGAGCAGTTCTTC
TRBJ2-7 TRBV6-1 NA TRBD1 CASIPSWTGAGEQYF TGTGCCAGCATCCCCTCATGGACAGGGGCTGGCGAGCAGTACTTC
TRBJ2-6 TRBV11-2 NA NA CASSKGGAGANVLTF TGTGCCAGCAGCAAGGGGGGGGCTGGGGCCAACGTCCTGACTTTC
TRBJ1-1 TRBV25-1 few NA CASSGTPMNTEAFF TGTGCCAGCAGCGGGACACCAATGAACACTGAAGCTTTCTTT
TRBJ2-2 TRBV5-1 NA TRBD1 CASTPLQGSTGELFF TGCGCCAGCACTCCATTACAGGGGAGCACCGGGGAGCTGTTTTTT
TRBJ2-3 TRBV7-2 NA TRBD2 CASSRDYPSTDTQYF TGTGCCAGCAGCCGGGACTACCCTAGCACAGATACGCAGTATTTT
TRBJ2-1 TRBV7-9 NA NA CASSDGQYNEQFF TGTGCCAGCAGCGACGGACAGTACAATGAGCAGTTCTTC
TRBJ1-2 TRBV2 few NA CASKTGGGYGYTF TGTGCCAGCAAAACGGGGGGCGGGTATGGCTACACCTTC
TRBJ2-3 TRBV7-2 NA NA CASRYTGTDTQYF TGTGCCAGCAGGTACACAGGGACAGATACGCAGTATTTT
TRBJ2-1 TRBV19 NA NA CASSWASADEQFF TGTGCCAGTAGTTGGGCTAGCGCGGATGAGCAGTTCTTC
TRBJ1-1 TRBV4-1 NA TRBD1 CASSHSSQGAAEAFF TGCGCCAGCAGCCATTCCTCCCAGGGGGCTGCTGAAGCTTTCTTT
TRBJ2-1 TRBV19 once NA CASSRDRESSYNEQFF TGTGCCAGTAGTAGAGACCGGGAGAGCTCCTACAATGAGCAGTTCTTC
TRBJ2-1 TRBV7-8 NA NA CASNVGGPSYNEQFF TGTGCCAGCAATGTGGGGGGGCCGTCCTACAATGAGCAGTTCTTC
TRBJ2-5 TRBV5-1 NA NA CASSLISSGQETQYF TGCGCCAGCAGCTTGATTAGTAGCGGACAAGAGACCCAGTACTTC
TRBJ1-5 TRBV15 NA NA CATSRGLSNQPQHF TGTGCCACCAGCAGGGGGCTTAGCAATCAGCCCCAGCATTTT
TRBJ1-2 TRBV10-3 NA NA CAIRGGVMSGYTF TGTGCCATCAGAGGAGGGGTGATGAGTGGCTACACCTTC
TRBJ2-3 TRBV5-1 NA NA CASSLAPDSGDTQYF TGCGCCAGCAGCTTGGCCCCGGACAGCGGAGATACGCAGTATTTT
TRBJ2-7 TRBV6-1 NA TRBD1 CASSEAGTGVYEQYF TGTGCCAGCAGTGAAGCAGGGACAGGGGTCTACGAGCAGTACTTC
TRBJ1-1 TRBV6-5 NA NA CASSYSYQTNTEAFF TGTGCCAGCAGTTACTCTTACCAGACAAACACTGAAGCTTTCTTT
TRBJ1-2 TRBV5-5 NA NA CASSLAGSSNYGYTF TGTGCCAGCAGCTTGGCGGGGTCTTCTAACTATGGCTACACCTTC
TRBJ2-7 TRBV4-2 NA TRBD1 CASSRGQDEQYF TGTGCCAGCAGCAGGGGGCAGGACGAGCAGTACTTC
TRBJ2-1 TRBV2 NA TRBD2 CASSESGKTYNEQFF TGTGCCAGCAGTGAAAGCGGGAAGACCTACAATGAGCAGTTCTTC
TRBJ1-1 TRBV11-2 NA NA CASSSGGGLKNTEAFF TGTGCCAGCAGCTCTGGCGGGGGACTGAAGAACACTGAAGCTTTCTTT
TRBJ1-2 TRBV20-1 NA NA CSAWRNYGYTF TGCAGTGCCTGGAGAAACTATGGCTACACCTTC
TRBJ2-7 TRBV7-8 NA NA CASSPRLDSYEQYF TGTGCCAGCAGCCCTAGACTAGACTCCTACGAGCAGTACTTC
TRBJ2-7 TRBV7-9 NA TRBD2 CASSLLADEQYF TGTGCCAGCAGCTTACTAGCGGACGAGCAGTACTTC
TRBJ2-7 TRBV11-2 NA TRBD2 CASSLGETSGGYEQYF TGTGCCAGCAGCTTAGGGGAGACTAGCGGGGGATACGAGCAGTACTTC
TRBJ2-2 TRBV7-6 NA NA CASSLILETGELFF TGTGCCAGCAGCCTTATTTTGGAGACCGGGGAGCTGTTTTTT
TRBJ2-1 TRBV4-3 NA TRBD2 CASSQDLGAGVYNEQFF TGCGCCAGCAGCCAAGATCTCGGAGCGGGAGTCTACAATGAGCAGTTCTTC
TRBJ2-3 TRBV6-1 NA NA CASRLGGAADTQYF TGTGCCAGCAGATTGGGGGGGGCTGCAGATACGCAGTATTTT
TRBJ1-5 TRBV7-8 few TRBD1 CASSAGTDSNQPQHF TGTGCCAGCAGCGCCGGGACAGATAGCAATCAGCCCCAGCATTTT
TRBJ2-5 TRBV6-6 NA TRBD1 CASSYPDRGETQYF TGTGCCAGCAGTTATCCAGACAGGGGAGAGACCCAGTACTTC